These T cell receptor beta chains were read from a single sample in a study of OX40 agonist ivuxolimab in advanced cancers. This table comes from immunoSEQ multiplex PCR, and its TCRdb copy is limited to in-frame clones, with some not included. Of roughly 62,000 clones listed, 80% to 95% are singletons. Source: CD4+ or CD8+ T cells sorted from blood, taken in a trial of the OX40 agonist ivuxolimab. These receptors were collected from an adult with an advanced solid tumor such as melanoma, head and neck, liver or kidney cancer. Each CDR3 is given with its conserved first and last residue. The D gene is left open where the match is weak. Clone size is stated in some rows and not others, as once, few, many or a class when expanded.

D	V	J	size	DNA	CDR3
TRBD1	TRBV19	TRBJ2-7	.	TGTGCCACTCACGACAGGGTAAGATACGAGCAGTACTTC	CATHDRVRYEQYF
TRBD1	TRBV9	TRBJ1-3	.	TGTGCCAGCAGCGTGGGACAGGGTACTGGAAACACCATATATTTT	CASSVGQGTGNTIYF
TRBD1	TRBV19	TRBJ1-4	.	TGTGCCAGTAGTACCCAAGCCGATTTCAGGGGGGGAAAACTGTTTTTT	CASSTQADFRGGKLFF
TRBD2	TRBV29-1	TRBJ2-2	.	TGCAGCGCGAGGGGACTAGCGGCCGGGGAGCTGTTTTTT	CSARGLAAGELFF
.	TRBV5-6	TRBJ1-3	once	TGTGCCAGCAGCCAAATCGCGGGAGCTGGAAACACCATATATTTT	CASSQIAGAGNTIYF
TRBD2	TRBV5-1	TRBJ2-7	.	TGCGCCAGCAGCGCGGGACTAGCGGGAGCGGGGTACGAGCAGTACTTC	CASSAGLAGAGYEQYF
.	TRBV11-2	TRBJ2-3	.	TGTGCCAGCAGCTTAGTTGAATTTACAGATACGCAGTATTTT	CASSLVEFTDTQYF
TRBD2	TRBV6-1	TRBJ2-7	.	TGTGCCAGCAAAATTGCGGGAGGCTCCTACGAGCAGTACTTC	CASKIAGGSYEQYF
.	TRBV6-5	TRBJ1-2	.	TGTGCCACCGAGACCTTCTTCTATGGCTACACCTTC	CATETFFYGYTF
TRBD1	TRBV27	TRBJ1-2	.	TGTGCCAGTTCCGGGACAGGGACGAGGGGCTATGGCTACACCTTC	CASSGTGTRGYGYTF
.	TRBV29-1	TRBJ1-1	.	TGCAGCGTTGAAGTCCAAGGGAAAGCTTTCTTT	CSVEVQGKAFF
TRBD2	TRBV5-1	TRBJ2-5	.	TGCGCCAACTCCGGGATAGCGGGAGGGGAGACCCAGTACTTC	CANSGIAGGETQYF
.	TRBV5-4	TRBJ2-7	.	TGTGCCAGCAGAATGGGGACTTCCGAACCCGCCTACGAGCAGTACTTC	CASRMGTSEPAYEQYF
TRBD1	TRBV19	TRBJ1-2	.	TGTGCCAGTACTGGACAGGCTGACTATGGCTACACCTTC	CASTGQADYGYTF
TRBD2	TRBV4-2	TRBJ2-7	once	TGTGCCAGCAGCCAGACGGGTAGCGGGGGCTACGAGCAGTACTTC	CASSQTGSGGYEQYF
.	TRBV11-3	TRBJ1-4	.	TGTGCCAGCAGCTTAGATAGGGGAAGTGGAGAAAAACTGTTTTTT	CASSLDRGSGEKLFF
.	TRBV18	TRBJ2-3	.	TGTGCCAGCTCCCCATTCGAAGGTGGCACAGATACGCAGTATTTT	CASSPFEGGTDTQYF
.	TRBV6-5	TRBJ2-1	.	TGTGCCAGCTCGGGATCCGGGTTCAATGGCGGTGAGCAGTTCTTC	CASSGSGFNGGEQFF
TRBD1	TRBV6-6	TRBJ2-7	.	TGTGCCAGCAGCCAGACGGGACAGGGTCTCTACGAGCAGTACTTC	CASSQTGQGLYEQYF
.	TRBV29-1	TRBJ2-5	.	TGCAGCGACCGTAATCAGGGTGGCGGGACCCAGTACTTC	CSDRNQGGGTQYF
.	TRBV27	TRBJ1-1	.	TGTGCCAGCAATAGTCCCAATCAGGGGAACACTGAAGCTTTCTTT	CASNSPNQGNTEAFF
.	TRBV25-1	TRBJ1-2	.	TGTGCCAGCAGTGAATGGTCCTCCTCGGGATCGGGCCGCCACACCTTC	CASSEWSSSGSGRHTF
.	TRBV12-5	TRBJ2-1	.	TGTGCTAGTGGTTTGGGTCGCGGGGCAGTCGGGGATGAGCAGTTCTTC	CASGLGRGAVGDEQFF
TRBD2	TRBV7-6	TRBJ2-5	.	TGTGCCAGCAGCTTAGCGGGGCCGGCGGGGGGGCCGACCCAGTACTTC	CASSLAGPAGGPTQYF